What follows describes a single T cell receptor beta chain. This clonotype appeared many times. Its antigen is not yet known. Within one base of it there is no much larger clone, and no base qualities were kept. Via the germline V gene (reference sequence), CDR1 is DFQATT and CDR2 SNEGSKA. The CDR3 spans 14 residues, from the cysteine through the phenylalanine. The entry retains the CDR3 DNA only, 42 bases that are in frame from base 1. Trimming costs V 3 bases and J 5 bases, and their ends lie 15 bases apart. This sample is drawn from a study of CD8 T cells in ankylosing spondylitis (dated by TCRdb to 2016 to 2017). Regarding the complete study: The study set out to find disease-linked TCR variants by profiling T cell receptor beta repertoires in ankylosing spondylitis patients and healthy donors. The full study cohort comprised 25 ankylosing spondylitis patients and over 95 healthy donors. Peripheral blood samples were taken, and synovial fluid was additionally collected from ankylosing spondylitis patients.

Sequencing was carried out with an Illumina HiSeq 2500. Quantitative 5'-RACE with molecular barcodes was used to prepare TCR beta libraries. As for the authors' bioinformatics: Disease-linked TCR variants were identified with a new computational method built on a probabilistic model of VDJ rearrangement. TCRdb redid the processing of the public reads, applying fastp at Q25 and MiXCR, and retained in-frame beta chains. Rows with one shared CDR3 protein collapse into an entry with the most common genes and DNA. The V and J calls here are based on TCRdb, not the publication. The sample table records more than 150,000 distinct CDR3 sequences; over 10% of these occur just once. About 11% of the sample is in the top ten clones. The study at large found these results: The disease-linked clones showed a CD8+ phenotype and occurred at relatively low frequencies in peripheral blood. Blood from ankylosing spondylitis patients appeared to be characterized by a TCR beta motif composed of eight or nine highly homologous amino acid variants. Some of the motif variants had been reported before in the synovial fluid and blood of reactive arthritis patients, a finding that suggests common disease-initiation mechanisms. The disease-linked clones were reported to be significantly enriched in matched synovial fluid samples from ankylosing spondylitis patients.

This clonotype was sampled from a female donor with ankylosing spondylitis or in good health (not recorded which). The chain couples TRBV20-1 to TRBJ2-3; perhaps TRBD1 is the D gene, with 5 bases matching. Sequences were obtained from blood, either unsorted or a sorted T cell fraction (not recorded which). The CDR3 region reads CSARNPQRGDTQYF. The nucleotides are TGCAGTGCTAGGAACCCACAAAGGGGAGATACGCAGTATTTT.